Listed below are T cell receptor beta chains from one sample, sequenced in a study of human T cells and chemical hapten exposure. MiXCR, run by TCRdb on the RACE reads, gives a single entry per CDR3 protein. The sample gives 65,000 to 90,000 distinct CDR3 sequences, 6.6% of which show up once; about 1.5% is in the top ten. Sequencing was performed on whole blood, taken in connection with sensitization to the hapten diphenylcyclopropenone (DPC). These receptors all come from a woman aged 25-40 years with alopecia areata. Some clones in this sample may be carry-over from other donors' samples. CDR3s include the opening cysteine and the closing phenylalanine or tryptophan. The order of the fields is J gene, D gene, V gene, clone size, CDR3 DNA, CDR3 protein. A D gene is named only where the DNA matches it firmly. Rows may omit the clone size; those that give it use once, few, many or a size class.

j_call: TRBJ1-5; d_call: -; v_call: TRBV12-3/TRBV12-4; clone_size: few; cdr3_nt: TGTGCCAGCAGTTACGGGGATAATCAGCCCCAGCATTTT; cdr3_aa: CASSYGDNQPQHF
j_call: TRBJ2-7; d_call: -; v_call: TRBV30; clone_size: many; cdr3_nt: TGTGCCTGGGGACAGTCCTCCTACGAGCAGTACTTC; cdr3_aa: CAWGQSSYEQYF
j_call: TRBJ1-5; d_call: -; v_call: TRBV6-2/TRBV6-3; clone_size: -; cdr3_nt: TGTGCCAGCAGTCAGGTCCGTGGGGGCGATAATCAGCCCCAGCATTTT; cdr3_aa: CASSQVRGGDNQPQHF
j_call: TRBJ2-5; d_call: TRBD2; v_call: TRBV6-5; clone_size: -; cdr3_nt: TGTGCCAGCAGTTACTCTAAGACTAGCGGGGGGAAGGAGACCCAGTACTTC; cdr3_aa: CASSYSKTSGGKETQYF
j_call: TRBJ1-2; d_call: TRBD1; v_call: TRBV20-1; clone_size: many; cdr3_nt: TGCAGTGCCCAGGAACAGGGGCCCTATGGCTACACCTTC; cdr3_aa: CSAQEQGPYGYTF
j_call: TRBJ2-6; d_call: -; v_call: TRBV12-3/TRBV12-4; clone_size: many; cdr3_nt: TGTGCCAGCAGCCAAGATGTTAGTGCAGCTGGGGCCAACGTCCTGACTTTC; cdr3_aa: CASSQDVSAAGANVLTF
j_call: TRBJ1-1; d_call: -; v_call: TRBV9; clone_size: many; cdr3_nt: TGTGCCAGCAGCGTAGGTCCGTCCACTGAAGCTTTCTTT; cdr3_aa: CASSVGPSTEAFF
j_call: TRBJ1-1; d_call: TRBD1; v_call: TRBV6-5; clone_size: many; cdr3_nt: TGTGCCAGCAGCGAAGGGGGCTACGGCACTGAAGCTTTCTTT; cdr3_aa: CASSEGGYGTEAFF
j_call: TRBJ2-2; d_call: -; v_call: TRBV19; clone_size: many; cdr3_nt: TGTGCCAGTAGTTCAAACAGGGCCCCGAACACCGGGGAGCTGTTTTTT; cdr3_aa: CASSSNRAPNTGELFF
j_call: TRBJ2-3; d_call: TRBD2; v_call: TRBV7-3; clone_size: many; cdr3_nt: TGTGCCAGCTTAGCGGGGACTAGCACAGATACGCAGTATTTT; cdr3_aa: CASLAGTSTDTQYF
j_call: TRBJ1-1; d_call: -; v_call: TRBV7-8; clone_size: many; cdr3_nt: TGTGCCAGCAGCTTATTGACTCGGAACACTGAAGCTTTCTTT; cdr3_aa: CASSLLTRNTEAFF
j_call: TRBJ2-3; d_call: TRBD1; v_call: TRBV18; clone_size: -; cdr3_nt: TGTGCCAGCTCACCGGGACAGGGGGCTACCGCCACAGTGACGCAGTATTTT; cdr3_aa: CASSPGQGATATVTQYF
j_call: TRBJ2-3; d_call: -; v_call: TRBV20-1; clone_size: many; cdr3_nt: TGCAGTGCCTCCCCTGGGGATACGCAGTATTTT; cdr3_aa: CSASPGDTQYF
j_call: TRBJ2-1; d_call: TRBD1; v_call: TRBV20-1; clone_size: -; cdr3_nt: TGCAGTGCTAGACCCGGGACAGGGGTGGGCAATGAGCAGTTCTTC; cdr3_aa: CSARPGTGVGNEQFF
j_call: TRBJ1-5; d_call: -; v_call: TRBV12-3/TRBV12-4; clone_size: -; cdr3_nt: TGTGCCAGCAGTTCAGGACTGAGCAATCAGCCCCAGCATTTT; cdr3_aa: CASSSGLSNQPQHF
j_call: TRBJ1-1; d_call: -; v_call: TRBV2; clone_size: -; cdr3_nt: TGTGCCAGCAGCGCTACACCGAACACTGAAGCTTTCTTT; cdr3_aa: CASSATPNTEAFF
j_call: TRBJ1-5; d_call: -; v_call: TRBV6-4; clone_size: many; cdr3_nt: TGTGCCAGCATTGACAGGTCGGAAGATCAGCCCCAGCATTTT; cdr3_aa: CASIDRSEDQPQHF
j_call: TRBJ1-2; d_call: -; v_call: TRBV2; clone_size: few; cdr3_nt: TGTGCCAGCAGTGAACACGGGGGGGATGGCTACACCTTC; cdr3_aa: CASSEHGGDGYTF
j_call: TRBJ2-1; d_call: -; v_call: TRBV5-1; clone_size: many; cdr3_nt: TGCGCCAGCAGCACCACCGGGACCGCAAACAATGAGCAGTTCTTC; cdr3_aa: CASSTTGTANNEQFF
j_call: TRBJ1-1; d_call: -; v_call: TRBV4-1; clone_size: -; cdr3_nt: TGCGCCAGCAGCCAAGATTCTCCCAGCCACCATCTTACTTACACTGAAGCTTTCTTT; cdr3_aa: CASSQDSPSHHLTYTEAFF
j_call: TRBJ2-5; d_call: -; v_call: TRBV11-2; clone_size: many; cdr3_nt: TGTGCCAGCAGCTTAGATTGGACAAAGACCCAGTACTTC; cdr3_aa: CASSLDWTKTQYF
j_call: TRBJ1-5; d_call: -; v_call: TRBV7-9; clone_size: once; cdr3_nt: TGTGCCAGCAGCTTGGCAGGGAGTTCCCAGCCCCAGAATTTT; cdr3_aa: CASSLAGSSQPQNF
j_call: TRBJ1-5; d_call: -; v_call: TRBV6-4; clone_size: many; cdr3_nt: TGTGCCAGCAGTGAGGACGGGAATCAGCCCCAGCATTTT; cdr3_aa: CASSEDGNQPQHF
j_call: TRBJ2-7; d_call: -; v_call: TRBV30; clone_size: -; cdr3_nt: TGTGCCTGGAGGTTCGGGACTCGTAGAAGTTACTCCTACGAGCAGTACTTC; cdr3_aa: CAWRFGTRRSYSYEQYF
j_call: TRBJ1-5; d_call: -; v_call: TRBV12-3/TRBV12-4; clone_size: many; cdr3_nt: TGTGCCAGCAGGCGGAGAGGGTCCGGGGATCAGCCCCAGCATTTT; cdr3_aa: CASRRRGSGDQPQHF
j_call: TRBJ1-1; d_call: TRBD1; v_call: TRBV5-5; clone_size: few; cdr3_nt: TGTGCCAGCAGCTCTCGTGGGACAGGGGGGCTTGAAGCTTTCTTT; cdr3_aa: CASSSRGTGGLEAFF
j_call: TRBJ2-3; d_call: TRBD2; v_call: TRBV10-3; clone_size: many; cdr3_nt: TGTGCCATCAGTGACCCTAGCGGGGGAGTAACAGATACGCAGTATTTT; cdr3_aa: CAISDPSGGVTDTQYF
j_call: TRBJ2-6; d_call: -; v_call: TRBV20-1; clone_size: many; cdr3_nt: TGCAGTGCTAGCCCGCCGCGGGGCGCCGCTTATGCTGGGGCCAACGTCCTGACTTTC; cdr3_aa: CSASPPRGAAYAGANVLTF
j_call: TRBJ2-5; d_call: -; v_call: TRBV12-3/TRBV12-4; clone_size: many; cdr3_nt: TGTGCCAGCAGTCCGAGGACAGTCCAAGAGACCCAGTACTTC; cdr3_aa: CASSPRTVQETQYF
j_call: TRBJ2-2; d_call: -; v_call: TRBV7-6; clone_size: few; cdr3_nt: TGTGCCAGCAGGAACCTTTTAGGGGGAACAACCGGGGAGCTGTTTTTT; cdr3_aa: CASRNLLGGTTGELFF
j_call: TRBJ1-3; d_call: -; v_call: TRBV20-1; clone_size: many; cdr3_nt: TGCAGTGCTAGAGTATCCCGAAATGGAAACACCATATATTTT; cdr3_aa: CSARVSRNGNTIYF
j_call: TRBJ2-1; d_call: TRBD1; v_call: TRBV7-9; clone_size: many; cdr3_nt: TGTGCCAGCAGCTCTCTGGACAGGAGCTACAATGAGCAGTTCTTC; cdr3_aa: CASSSLDRSYNEQFF
j_call: TRBJ2-3; d_call: -; v_call: TRBV6-4; clone_size: few; cdr3_nt: TGTGCCAGCAGTGACTCAAACACAGATACGCAGTATTTT; cdr3_aa: CASSDSNTDTQYF
j_call: TRBJ2-1; d_call: TRBD2; v_call: TRBV7-2; clone_size: many; cdr3_nt: TGTGCCAGCAGCCAAGGACTAGTTGGTGGTGAGCAGTTCTTC; cdr3_aa: CASSQGLVGGEQFF
j_call: TRBJ2-7; d_call: TRBD2; v_call: TRBV5-6; clone_size: many; cdr3_nt: TGTGCCAGCAGCACCCGGAAGCGGGGGGCGGTTGCGTACGAGCAGTACTTC; cdr3_aa: CASSTRKRGAVAYEQYF
j_call: TRBJ1-1; d_call: TRBD1; v_call: TRBV10-3; clone_size: few; cdr3_nt: TGTGCCATCAGTCCGGGACAGGGGGGGGGGGCTTTCTTT; cdr3_aa: CAISPGQGGGAFF
j_call: TRBJ2-7; d_call: -; v_call: TRBV7-2; clone_size: many; cdr3_nt: TGTGCCAGCAGCTTAATGCAGGACAGCGCCTACGAGCAGTACTTC; cdr3_aa: CASSLMQDSAYEQYF
j_call: TRBJ1-4; d_call: TRBD1; v_call: TRBV19; clone_size: -; cdr3_nt: TGTGTCAGTACCTCCGACCCGGGACAGGTTAATGAAAAACTGTTTTTT; cdr3_aa: CVSTSDPGQVNEKLFF
j_call: TRBJ1-4; d_call: -; v_call: TRBV2; clone_size: many; cdr3_nt: TGTGCCAGCAAGGAGGGGGAAGGTGAAAAACTGTTTTTT; cdr3_aa: CASKEGEGEKLFF
j_call: TRBJ2-4; d_call: TRBD1; v_call: TRBV5-1; clone_size: many; cdr3_nt: TGCGCCAGCAGCTACACGGGACAGGGGGGAGCCAAAAACATTCAGTACTTC; cdr3_aa: CASSYTGQGGAKNIQYF
j_call: TRBJ2-3; d_call: TRBD1; v_call: TRBV2; clone_size: many; cdr3_nt: TGTGCCAGCAGTGACGGGACAGGCGGTCCGGATACGCAGTATTTT; cdr3_aa: CASSDGTGGPDTQYF
j_call: TRBJ1-2; d_call: -; v_call: TRBV2; clone_size: many; cdr3_nt: TGTGCCAGCAGTGAAACAGGGCCAGACTACACCTTC; cdr3_aa: CASSETGPDYTF
j_call: TRBJ1-6; d_call: -; v_call: TRBV14; clone_size: many; cdr3_nt: TGTGCCAGCAGCCTCGGACAGACTTATAATTCACCCCTCCACTTT; cdr3_aa: CASSLGQTYNSPLHF
j_call: TRBJ1-1; d_call: -; v_call: TRBV15; clone_size: -; cdr3_nt: TGTGCCACCAGCAGGATGGTCTCAGGAGACACTGAAGCTTTCTTT; cdr3_aa: CATSRMVSGDTEAFF
j_call: TRBJ2-3; d_call: -; v_call: TRBV5-1; clone_size: many; cdr3_nt: TGCGCCAGCAGCCCCTACACAGATACGCAGTATTTT; cdr3_aa: CASSPYTDTQYF
j_call: TRBJ2-1; d_call: -; v_call: TRBV7-9; clone_size: many; cdr3_nt: TGTGCCAGCAGCTCCCGGACAGAGCTCAATGAGCAGTTCTTC; cdr3_aa: CASSSRTELNEQFF
j_call: TRBJ2-1; d_call: -; v_call: TRBV29-1; clone_size: many; cdr3_nt: TGCAGCGCTCTGATTGGGGGGGGCAGGAATGAGCAGTTCTTC; cdr3_aa: CSALIGGGRNEQFF
j_call: TRBJ1-2; d_call: -; v_call: TRBV20-1; clone_size: few; cdr3_nt: TGCAGTGCTAGAGTCGGGGGCGGCACGAGAGGCTACACCTTC; cdr3_aa: CSARVGGGTRGYTF
j_call: TRBJ1-2; d_call: -; v_call: TRBV7-3; clone_size: many; cdr3_nt: TGTGCCAGCAGCTTTTCCCCAGGGGCCTATGGCTACACCTTC; cdr3_aa: CASSFSPGAYGYTF
j_call: TRBJ2-5; d_call: -; v_call: TRBV5-6; clone_size: many; cdr3_nt: TGTGCCAGCAGCTTCCCCCAAGAGACCCAGTACTTC; cdr3_aa: CASSFPQETQYF
j_call: TRBJ1-5; d_call: -; v_call: TRBV20-1; clone_size: -; cdr3_nt: TGCAGTGCTAGACGGCCGGGAAGCGGGGATCAGCCCCAGCATTTT; cdr3_aa: CSARRPGSGDQPQHF
j_call: TRBJ1-2; d_call: -; v_call: TRBV20-1; clone_size: many; cdr3_nt: TGCAGTGCTAGAGAAACCCTATTGGTATTCAGCGATGGCTACACCTTC; cdr3_aa: CSARETLLVFSDGYTF
j_call: TRBJ2-3; d_call: TRBD2; v_call: TRBV27; clone_size: many; cdr3_nt: TGTGCCAGCAGTTTATTCGCGGGGGGGCCTTTGAGCACAGATACGCAGTATTTT; cdr3_aa: CASSLFAGGPLSTDTQYF
j_call: TRBJ2-3; d_call: -; v_call: TRBV3-1; clone_size: many; cdr3_nt: TGTGCCAGCAGCCAAGTGGCAGATACGCAGTATTTT; cdr3_aa: CASSQVADTQYF
j_call: TRBJ1-5; d_call: -; v_call: TRBV2; clone_size: -; cdr3_nt: TGTGCCAGCAGCCCCCCAGGGGATCAGCCCCAGCATTTT; cdr3_aa: CASSPPGDQPQHF
j_call: TRBJ2-6; d_call: -; v_call: TRBV7-2; clone_size: many; cdr3_nt: TGTGCCAGCAGCCCCTCCCTCGGCTTGGCGGACTCCCCGATGAGCTCTGGGGCCAACGTCCTGACTTTC; cdr3_aa: CASSPSLGLADSPMSSGANVLTF
j_call: TRBJ1-4; d_call: -; v_call: TRBV12-3/TRBV12-4; clone_size: many; cdr3_nt: TGTGCCAGCAGCAAAAGGGCCGAAAAACTGTTTTTT; cdr3_aa: CASSKRAEKLFF
j_call: TRBJ1-2; d_call: -; v_call: TRBV5-5; clone_size: few; cdr3_nt: TGTGCCAGCAGGCTAGACCGGGGAGGCTACACCTTC; cdr3_aa: CASRLDRGGYTF
j_call: TRBJ2-1; d_call: -; v_call: TRBV20-1; clone_size: many; cdr3_nt: TGCAGTGCTAGATTAGCGCGTGAGCAGTTCTTC; cdr3_aa: CSARLAREQFF